These T cell receptor beta chains were read from a single sample in a study of T cell responses to AZD1222 COVID-19 vaccine. Assay: immunoSEQ multiplex PCR; the TCRdb copy retains only in-frame clones and omits some. This table has 120,000 or so clones, roughly 89% appearing once. The sample here was peripheral blood, taken on day 0 of AZD1222 vaccination. All receptors come from an adult in good health. The CDR3 runs from the conserved cysteine through the conserved F or W. The D gene is left open where the match is weak. Clone size appears in some rows only: once, few, many, or a class for an expanded clone.

TGCAGTGCTAGTGAAGTCATGAACACTGAAGCTTTCTTT | CSASEVMNTEAFF | TRBV20-1 | . | . | TRBJ1-1
TGTGCCAGCAGCCTGGGACTAGCGGGGGTAACTCTGTATTTT | CASSLGLAGVTLYF | TRBV5-8 | TRBD2 | . | TRBJ2-3
TGTGCCAGCAGTCCCGGGGGCCCCGAAAAACTGTTTTTT | CASSPGGPEKLFF | TRBV11-2 | . | . | TRBJ1-4
TGTGCCAGCAGTTTAACTGGGGGGACTAGTGCAACGTCCCAGCATTTT | CASSLTGGTSATSQHF | TRBV27 | . | . | TRBJ1-5
TGTGCCAGCAGTGAAGGGGGCAGAATTAGCTCCTACGAGCAGTACTTC | CASSEGGRISSYEQYF | TRBV6-1 | . | . | TRBJ2-7
TGTGCCAGTGTAGACAGGATTAATAGCAATCAGCCCCAGCATTTT | CASVDRINSNQPQHF | TRBV19 | . | . | TRBJ1-5
TGTGCCAGCAACATAGGGGTCGATGGCTACACCTTC | CASNIGVDGYTF | TRBV2 | . | . | TRBJ1-2
TGTGCCAGCACCGAAGTCGGAGATCGGGGCTATGGCTACACCTTC | CASTEVGDRGYGYTF | TRBV6-5 | . | . | TRBJ1-2
TGTGCCAGCAGCCAAGATGGCAGCCTCTATGGCTACACCTTC | CASSQDGSLYGYTF | TRBV14 | . | once | TRBJ1-2
TGTGCCAGCAGCAAAGGGGGGGTAGGGACCCAAGGAGAGACCCAGTACTTC | CASSKGGVGTQGETQYF | TRBV21-1 | . | once | TRBJ2-5
TGTGCCAGTACCAGGGACAGCGCAACAGAGACCCAGTACTTC | CASTRDSATETQYF | TRBV7-2 | TRBD1 | . | TRBJ2-5
TGTGCCAGCATAGGAGGGACAGGGGGCCATGGGGGCGGCTACACCTTC | CASIGGTGGHGGGYTF | TRBV9 | TRBD1 | . | TRBJ1-2
TGTGCCAGCAGTTACTTAGGGCCCACTGAAGCTTTCTTT | CASSYLGPTEAFF | TRBV6-5 | . | . | TRBJ1-1
TGTGCCAGCAGCCAAGTTCTCAGCTCCTATAATTCACCCCTCCACTTT | CASSQVLSSYNSPLHF | TRBV4-2 | . | . | TRBJ1-6
TGTGCCAGCAGCTTCACAGATACGCAGTATTTT | CASSFTDTQYF | TRBV7-9 | . | . | TRBJ2-3
TGTGCCAGCAGCCCACGACAGGGCCTTAATGAAAAACTGTTTTTT | CASSPRQGLNEKLFF | TRBV9 | TRBD1 | . | TRBJ1-4
TGTGCCAGCAGCCCGGACACCTCCTTAAGCTCCTATAATTCACCCCTCCACTTT | CASSPDTSLSSYNSPLHF | TRBV27 | . | . | TRBJ1-6